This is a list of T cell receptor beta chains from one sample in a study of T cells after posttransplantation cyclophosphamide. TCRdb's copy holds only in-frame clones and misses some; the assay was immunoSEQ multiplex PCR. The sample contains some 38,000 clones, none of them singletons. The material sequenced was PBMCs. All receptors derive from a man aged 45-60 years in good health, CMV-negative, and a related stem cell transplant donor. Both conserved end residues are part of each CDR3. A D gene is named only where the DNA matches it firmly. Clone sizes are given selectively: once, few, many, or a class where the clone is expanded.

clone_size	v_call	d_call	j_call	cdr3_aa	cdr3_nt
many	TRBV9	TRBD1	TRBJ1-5	CASSYGTGGLQPQHF	TGTGCCAGCAGCTATGGGACAGGGGGCCTTCAGCCCCAGCATTTT
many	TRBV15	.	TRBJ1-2	CATSSGAVFSGYTF	TGTGCCACCAGCAGCGGTGCGGTCTTCTCTGGCTACACCTTC
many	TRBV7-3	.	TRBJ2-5	CASSPRGGSQETQYF	TGTGCCAGCAGCCCACGAGGGGGATCCCAAGAGACCCAGTACTTC
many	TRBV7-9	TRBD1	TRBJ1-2	CASSQLRTGGDNYGYTF	TGTGCCAGCAGCCAACTTCGGACAGGGGGTGATAACTATGGCTACACCTTC
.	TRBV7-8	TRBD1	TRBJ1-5	CASSLYSDRGGPGNQPQHF	TGTGCCAGCAGCTTATATTCCGACAGGGGAGGACCGGGCAATCAGCCCCAGCATTTT
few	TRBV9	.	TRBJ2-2	CASSVQGGPGELFF	TGTGCCAGCAGCGTCCAGGGGGGCCCCGGGGAGCTGTTTTTT
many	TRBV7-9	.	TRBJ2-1	CASRPLGARIYNEQFF	TGTGCCAGCCGACCGTTAGGGGCCAGGATCTACAATGAGCAGTTCTTC
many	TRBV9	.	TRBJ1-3	CASSLGHISGNTIYF	TGTGCCAGCAGCCTAGGACATATCTCTGGAAACACCATATATTTT
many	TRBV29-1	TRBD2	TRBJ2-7	CSAHTVETSGTYEQYF	TGCAGCGCCCACACCGTGGAGACTAGCGGGACCTACGAGCAGTACTTC
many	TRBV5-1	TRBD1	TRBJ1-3	CASSLGTVSGNTIYF	TGCGCCAGCAGCCTCGGGACAGTCTCTGGAAACACCATATATTTT
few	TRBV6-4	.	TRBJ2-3	CASSDGGASTDTQYF	TGTGCCAGCAGTGACGGGGGGGCTAGCACAGATACGCAGTATTTT
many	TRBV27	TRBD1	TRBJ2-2	CASSTPGQVTGELFF	TGTGCCAGCAGTACACCCGGACAGGTCACCGGGGAGCTGTTTTTT
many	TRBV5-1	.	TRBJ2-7	CASSWAGASSYEQYF	TGCGCCAGCAGCTGGGCGGGGGCGAGCTCCTACGAGCAGTACTTC
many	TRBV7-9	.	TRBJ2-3	CASSLGRSTDTQYF	TGTGCCAGCAGCTTAGGGAGGAGCACAGATACGCAGTATTTT
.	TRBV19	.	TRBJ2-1	CASSIDPMTGTYNEQFF	TGTGCCAGTAGTATAGATCCCATGACGGGAACCTACAATGAGCAGTTCTTC
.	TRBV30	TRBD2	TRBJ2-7	CAWSSSTSGRRYF	TGTGCCTGGAGTTCCTCAACTAGCGGGCGAAGGTACTTC
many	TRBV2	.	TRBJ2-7	CASSANYEQYF	TGTGCCAGCAGTGCAAACTACGAGCAGTACTTC
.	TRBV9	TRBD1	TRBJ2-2	CASRHRGNTGELFF	TGTGCCAGCAGGCACAGGGGGAACACCGGGGAGCTGTTTTTT
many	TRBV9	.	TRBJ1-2	CASSLIPDSTAFYGYTF	TGTGCCAGCAGCCTGATTCCGGACAGTACCGCCTTCTATGGCTACACCTTC
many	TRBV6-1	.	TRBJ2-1	CASSALRPGEQFF	TGTGCCAGCAGCGCTCTGAGGCCCGGGGAGCAGTTCTTC
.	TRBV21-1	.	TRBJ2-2	CASSKTDRGPGNTGELFF	TGTGCCAGCAGCAAAACTGACAGGGGTCCAGGGAACACCGGGGAGCTGTTTTTT
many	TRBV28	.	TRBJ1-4	CASSPQTGINEKLFF	TGTGCCAGCAGTCCGCAAACAGGGATAAATGAAAAACTGTTTTTT
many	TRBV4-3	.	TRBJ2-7	CASSQEPGYEQYF	TGCGCCAGCAGCCAAGAACCCGGGTACGAGCAGTACTTC
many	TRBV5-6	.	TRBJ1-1	CASRRGFKPEAFF	TGTGCCAGCAGGAGGGGGTTTAAACCCGAAGCTTTCTTT
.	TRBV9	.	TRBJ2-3	CASSVDFGGGGTDTQYF	TGTGCCAGCAGCGTAGATTTTGGGGGGGGCGGCACAGATACGCAGTATTTT
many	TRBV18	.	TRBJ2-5	CASSPRQAETQYF	TGTGCCAGCTCACCGAGACAGGCGGAGACCCAGTACTTC
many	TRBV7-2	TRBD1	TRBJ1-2	CASTPGTGNRYTF	TGTGCCAGCACCCCCGGGACAGGGAACAGGTACACCTTC
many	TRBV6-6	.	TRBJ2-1	CASTDYHNEQFF	TGTGCCAGCACGGACTACCATAATGAGCAGTTCTTC
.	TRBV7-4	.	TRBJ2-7	CASSQPPPGVREQYF	TGTGCCAGCAGCCAGCCCCCACCAGGGGTGCGCGAGCAGTACTTC
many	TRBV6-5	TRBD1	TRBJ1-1	CASSYSTGSTEAFF	TGTGCCAGCAGTTACTCGACAGGGTCCACTGAAGCTTTCTTT
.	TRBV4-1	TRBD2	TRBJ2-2	CASSQDGGGAGATGELFF	TGCGCCAGCAGCCAAGACGGGGGGGGAGCGGGCGCAACCGGGGAGCTGTTTTTT
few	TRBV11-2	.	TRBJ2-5	CASSPPWGPKTQYF	TGTGCCAGCAGCCCCCCATGGGGCCCCAAGACCCAGTACTTC
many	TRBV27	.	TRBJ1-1	CASSLGGYTKMNTEAFF	TGTGCCAGCAGTTTGGGGGGGTATACGAAAATGAACACTGAAGCTTTCTTT
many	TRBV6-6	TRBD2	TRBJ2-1	CASSPPSGNANEQFF	TGTGCCAGCAGTCCACCTAGCGGGAATGCCAATGAGCAGTTCTTC
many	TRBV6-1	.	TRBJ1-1	CASRTEMNTEAFF	TGTGCCAGCAGGACAGAGATGAACACTGAAGCTTTCTTT
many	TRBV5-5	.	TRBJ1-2	CASRGGVYYGYTF	TGTGCCAGCAGGGGAGGCGTTTACTATGGCTACACCTTC
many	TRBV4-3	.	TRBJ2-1	CASSQGVYDSSEQFF	TGCGCCAGCAGCCAAGGAGTCTACGATTCGAGTGAGCAGTTCTTC
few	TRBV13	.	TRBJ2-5	CASSYIQSGRETQYF	TGTGCCAGCAGCTATATACAGTCGGGGAGGGAGACCCAGTACTTC
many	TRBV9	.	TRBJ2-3	CASSVASSSTDTQYF	TGTGCCAGCAGCGTCGCTAGCTCCAGCACAGATACGCAGTATTTT
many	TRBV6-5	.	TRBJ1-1	CASSYSSNLNTEAFF	TGTGCCAGCAGTTACTCGAGTAATCTGAACACTGAAGCTTTCTTT
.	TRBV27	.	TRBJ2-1	CASSLSNFQTGLSYNEQFF	TGTGCCAGCAGTTTATCGAACTTCCAAACTGGGCTTTCCTACAATGAGCAGTTCTTC
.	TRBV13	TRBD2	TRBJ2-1	CVSSPSGGGAYEQFF	TGTGTCAGCAGCCCTAGTGGCGGGGGGGCCTATGAGCAGTTCTTC
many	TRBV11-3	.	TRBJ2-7	CASSFSASGEQYF	TGTGCCAGCAGCTTCTCCGCGTCGGGCGAGCAGTACTTC
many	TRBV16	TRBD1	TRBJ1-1	CASTPGQGGVGPNTEAFF	TGTGCCAGCACCCCGGGACAGGGGGGGGTCGGCCCGAACACTGAAGCTTTCTTT
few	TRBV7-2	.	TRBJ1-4	CASSSPQGLNEKLFF	TGTGCCAGCAGTTCCCCCCAGGGCCTTAATGAAAAACTGTTTTTT
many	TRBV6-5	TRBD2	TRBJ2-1	CASSYSRGARYNEQFF	TGTGCCAGCAGTTACTCGCGGGGGGCGCGTTACAATGAGCAGTTCTTC
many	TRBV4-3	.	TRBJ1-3	CASSPFEGVTGNTIYF	TGCGCCAGCAGCCCGTTTGAGGGGGTGACTGGAAACACCATATATTTT
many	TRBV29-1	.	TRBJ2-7	CSVQSRSSGEQYF	TGCAGCGTCCAATCGAGGAGCTCGGGCGAGCAGTACTTC
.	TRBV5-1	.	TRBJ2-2	CASSSIVSTDTGELFF	TGCGCCAGCAGCTCCATTGTATCGACAGACACCGGGGAGCTGTTTTTT
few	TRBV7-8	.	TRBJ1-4	CASSWLATNEKLFF	TGTGCCAGCAGCTGGCTAGCAACTAATGAAAAACTGTTTTTT
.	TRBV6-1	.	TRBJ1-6	CASSEVFQYNSPLHF	TGTGCCAGCAGTGAAGTATTCCAGTATAATTCACCCCTCCACTTT
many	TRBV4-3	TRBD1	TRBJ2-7	CASSQNNRGLTYEQYF	TGCGCCAGCAGTCAAAATAACAGGGGGCTAACCTACGAGCAGTACTTC
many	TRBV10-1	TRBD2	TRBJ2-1	CASSDPPGTSGKSGEQFF	TGCGCCAGCAGTGACCCACCCGGGACTAGCGGGAAGAGTGGTGAGCAGTTCTTC
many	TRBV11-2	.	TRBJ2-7	CASSTTSHNEQYF	TGTGCCAGCAGCACTACCTCCCACAACGAGCAGTACTTC
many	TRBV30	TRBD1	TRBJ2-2	CAWGSTGAGELFF	TGTGCCTGGGGTTCTACAGGGGCCGGGGAGCTGTTTTTT
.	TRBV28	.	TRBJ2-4	CASSLGGVQYF	TGTGCCAGCAGTTTAGGCGGGGTTCAGTACTTC
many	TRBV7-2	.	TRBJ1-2	CASSFMPQDGYTF	TGTGCCAGCAGCTTTATGCCACAGGATGGCTACACCTTC
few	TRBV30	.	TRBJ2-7	CAGAGLNYEQYF	TGTGCCGGCGCTGGACTGAACTACGAGCAGTACTTC
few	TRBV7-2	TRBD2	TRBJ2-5	CASSLELAGGRETQYF	TGTGCCAGCAGCTTAGAGCTAGCGGGGGGCAGGGAGACCCAGTACTTC
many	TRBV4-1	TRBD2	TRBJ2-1	CASRRAGAYNEQFF	TGCGCCAGCAGACGGGCGGGGGCCTACAATGAGCAGTTCTTC